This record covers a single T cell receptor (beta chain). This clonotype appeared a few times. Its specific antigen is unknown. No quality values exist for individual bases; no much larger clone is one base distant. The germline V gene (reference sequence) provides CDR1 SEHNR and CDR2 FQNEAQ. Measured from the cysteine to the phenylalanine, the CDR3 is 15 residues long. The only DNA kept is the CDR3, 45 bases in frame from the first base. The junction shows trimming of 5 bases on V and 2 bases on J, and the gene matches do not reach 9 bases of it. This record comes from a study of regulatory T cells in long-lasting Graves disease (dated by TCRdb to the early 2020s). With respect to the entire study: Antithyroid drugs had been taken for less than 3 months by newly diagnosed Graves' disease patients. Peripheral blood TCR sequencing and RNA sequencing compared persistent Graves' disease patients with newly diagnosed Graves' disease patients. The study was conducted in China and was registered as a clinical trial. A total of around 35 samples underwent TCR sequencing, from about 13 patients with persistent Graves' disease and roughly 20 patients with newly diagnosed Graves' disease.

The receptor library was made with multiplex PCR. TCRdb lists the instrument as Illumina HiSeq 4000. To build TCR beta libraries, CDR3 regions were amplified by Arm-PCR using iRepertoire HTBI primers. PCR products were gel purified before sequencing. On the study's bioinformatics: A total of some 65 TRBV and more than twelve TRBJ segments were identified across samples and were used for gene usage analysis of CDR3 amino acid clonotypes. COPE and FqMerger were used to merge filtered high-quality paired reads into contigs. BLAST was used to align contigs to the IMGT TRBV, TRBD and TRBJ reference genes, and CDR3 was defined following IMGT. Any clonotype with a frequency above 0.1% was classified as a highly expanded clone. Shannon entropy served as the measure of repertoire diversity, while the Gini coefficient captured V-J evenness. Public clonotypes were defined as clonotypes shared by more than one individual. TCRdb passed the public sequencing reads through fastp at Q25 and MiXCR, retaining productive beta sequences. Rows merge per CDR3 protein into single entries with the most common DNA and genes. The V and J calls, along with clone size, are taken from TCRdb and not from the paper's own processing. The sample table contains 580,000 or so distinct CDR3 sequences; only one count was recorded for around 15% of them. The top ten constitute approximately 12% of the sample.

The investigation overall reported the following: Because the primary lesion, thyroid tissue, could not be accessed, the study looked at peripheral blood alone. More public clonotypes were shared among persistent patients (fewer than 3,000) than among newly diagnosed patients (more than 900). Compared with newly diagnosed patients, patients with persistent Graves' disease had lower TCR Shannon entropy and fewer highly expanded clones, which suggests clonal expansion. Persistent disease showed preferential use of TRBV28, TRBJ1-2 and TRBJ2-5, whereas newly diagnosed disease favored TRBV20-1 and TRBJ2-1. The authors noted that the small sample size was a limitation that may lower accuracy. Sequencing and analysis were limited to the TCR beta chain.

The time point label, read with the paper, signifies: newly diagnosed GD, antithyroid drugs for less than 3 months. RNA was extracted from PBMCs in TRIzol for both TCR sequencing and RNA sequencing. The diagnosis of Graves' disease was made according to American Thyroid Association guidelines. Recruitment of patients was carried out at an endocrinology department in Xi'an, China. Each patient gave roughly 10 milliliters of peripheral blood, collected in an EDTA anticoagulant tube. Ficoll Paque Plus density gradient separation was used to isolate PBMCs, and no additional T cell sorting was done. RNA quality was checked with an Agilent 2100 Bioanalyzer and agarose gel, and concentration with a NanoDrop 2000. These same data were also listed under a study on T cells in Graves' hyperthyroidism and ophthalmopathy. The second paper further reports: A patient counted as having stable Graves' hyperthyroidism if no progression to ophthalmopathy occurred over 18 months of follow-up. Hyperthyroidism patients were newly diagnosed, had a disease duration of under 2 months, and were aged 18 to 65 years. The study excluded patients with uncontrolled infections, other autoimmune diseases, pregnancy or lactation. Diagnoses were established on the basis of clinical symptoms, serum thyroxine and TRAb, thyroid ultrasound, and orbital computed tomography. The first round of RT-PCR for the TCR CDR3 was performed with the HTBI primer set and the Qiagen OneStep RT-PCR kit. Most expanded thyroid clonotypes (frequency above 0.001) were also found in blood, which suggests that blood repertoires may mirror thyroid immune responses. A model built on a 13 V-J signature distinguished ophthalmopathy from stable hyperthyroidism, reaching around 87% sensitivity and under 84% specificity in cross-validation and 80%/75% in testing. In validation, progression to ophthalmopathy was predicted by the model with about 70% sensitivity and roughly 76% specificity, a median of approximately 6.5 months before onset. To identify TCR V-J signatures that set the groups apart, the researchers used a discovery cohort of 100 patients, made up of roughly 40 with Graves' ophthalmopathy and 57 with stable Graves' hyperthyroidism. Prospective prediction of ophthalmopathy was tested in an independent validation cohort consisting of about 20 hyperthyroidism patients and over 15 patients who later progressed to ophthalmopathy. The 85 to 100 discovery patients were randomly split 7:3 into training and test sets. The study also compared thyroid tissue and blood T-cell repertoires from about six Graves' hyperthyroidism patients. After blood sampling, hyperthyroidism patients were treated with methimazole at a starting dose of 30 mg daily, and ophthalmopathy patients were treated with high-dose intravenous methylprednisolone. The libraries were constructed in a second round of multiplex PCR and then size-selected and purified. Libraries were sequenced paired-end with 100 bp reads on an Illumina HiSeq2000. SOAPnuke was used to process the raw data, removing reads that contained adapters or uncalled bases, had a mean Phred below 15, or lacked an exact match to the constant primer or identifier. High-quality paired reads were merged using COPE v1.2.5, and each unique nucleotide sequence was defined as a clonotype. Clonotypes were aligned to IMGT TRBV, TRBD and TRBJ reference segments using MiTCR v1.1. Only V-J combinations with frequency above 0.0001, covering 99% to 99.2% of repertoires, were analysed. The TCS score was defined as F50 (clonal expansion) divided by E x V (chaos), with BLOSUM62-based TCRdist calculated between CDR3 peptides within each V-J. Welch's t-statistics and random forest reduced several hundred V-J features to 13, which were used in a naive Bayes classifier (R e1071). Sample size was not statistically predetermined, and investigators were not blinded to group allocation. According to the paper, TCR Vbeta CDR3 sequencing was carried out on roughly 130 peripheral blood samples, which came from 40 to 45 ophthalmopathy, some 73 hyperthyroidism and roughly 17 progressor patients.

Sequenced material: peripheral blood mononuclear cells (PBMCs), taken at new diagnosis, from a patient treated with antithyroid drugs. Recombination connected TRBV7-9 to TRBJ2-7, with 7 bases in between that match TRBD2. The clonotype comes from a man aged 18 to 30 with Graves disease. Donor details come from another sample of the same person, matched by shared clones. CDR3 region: CASSAEGRAAYEQYF. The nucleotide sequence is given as TGTGCCAGCAGCGCGGAGGGGAGGGCCGCCTACGAGCAGTACTTC.